This T cell receptor beta chain was retrieved from a study of technical replicates of blood from several donors. This clone was counted only a few times. This CDR3 has 14 amino acids. Germline assignment: CDR1 GTSNPN and CDR2 SVGIG (reference sequence). V dropped 2 bases and J dropped 5; count of bases not matched to a gene: 7. Measured with immunoSEQ multiplex PCR; TCRdb has only the in-frame clones, and not every one. The table lists under 65,000 clones, approximately 95% of them singletons. The chain has TRBV30 and TRBJ1-1; 8 nucleotides align to TRBD1. The sample consisted of T cells isolated from PBMCs. This clonotype originated in a human donor in good health. DNA of the CDR3: TGTGCCTGGAGTTCCAGGGGGCAGGAGACTGAAGCTTTCTTT. This sequence encodes CAWSSRGQETEAFF.